The clone carrying this T cell receptor (beta chain) has a handful of counts. This CDR3 has 13 residues. CDR1 and CDR2 (germline): DFQATT, SNEGSKA (reference sequence). V lost 5 bases and J lost 7; bases outside the gene matches: 10. The data belong to a study of patients and donors after allogeneic stem cell transplantation. One entry per CDR3 protein, called by TCRdb with MiXCR from the RT-PCR reads. The sample records roughly 960,000 distinct CDR3 sequences, approximately 18% being singletons. J is TRBJ1-1 and V is TRBV20-1, with TRBD1 matching 7 bases. The sequenced sample was blood, either unsorted or a sorted T cell fraction (not recorded which). The TCR sequence derives from a human donor who was either an allogeneic HSCT recipient or a stem cell or donor lymphocyte infusion donor (not recorded which). It is not recorded whose cells these are; they may come from a transplant donor. The DNA of the CDR3 is TGCAGTGCTGGGACGACAGGGCCTAATGAAGCTTTCTTT. It yields the protein CSAGTTGPNEAFF.